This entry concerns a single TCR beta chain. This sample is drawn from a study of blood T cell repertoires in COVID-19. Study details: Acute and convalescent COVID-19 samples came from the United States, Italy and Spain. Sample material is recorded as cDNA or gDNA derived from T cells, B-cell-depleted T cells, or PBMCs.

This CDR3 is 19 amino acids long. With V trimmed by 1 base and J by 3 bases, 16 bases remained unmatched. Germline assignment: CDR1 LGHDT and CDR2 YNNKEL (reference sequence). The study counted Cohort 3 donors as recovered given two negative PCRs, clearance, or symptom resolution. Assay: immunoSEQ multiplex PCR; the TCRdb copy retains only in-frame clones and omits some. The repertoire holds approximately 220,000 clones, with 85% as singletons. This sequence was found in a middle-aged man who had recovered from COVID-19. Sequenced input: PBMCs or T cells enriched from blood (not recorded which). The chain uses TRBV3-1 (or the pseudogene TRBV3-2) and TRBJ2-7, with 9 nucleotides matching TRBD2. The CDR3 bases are TGTGCCAGCAGCCAAGTTCCTCTAGTTAGCGGGAGTGGAGACTACGAGCAGTACTTC. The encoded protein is CASSQVPLVSGSGDYEQYF.